This T cell receptor beta chain is from a study of CD8 T cells in Susac syndrome. Overall study findings and caveats: The Susac syndrome CD4+ T cell repertoires displayed no clonal expansion.

Turning to this clonotype: Its matching antigen is unknown.

The CDR3 runs to 14 residues. J was trimmed by 1 base and V by 5 bases; bases with no gene match: 4. RNA in amounts of about 0.5 to 1 ug was reverse transcribed with random hexamers. Multiplex PCR with immunoSEQ amplified the TCR beta CDR3 across 54 Vbeta and 13 Jbeta. TCRdb fed the immunoSEQ multiplex PCR reads into MiXCR, producing one record per CDR3 protein. This table holds 200,000 to 300,000 distinct CDR3 sequences, 95% to 97% found once. Peripheral blood CD8+ and CD4+ T cells were profiled by TCR beta sequencing. Through negative isolation, CD4+ and CD8+ T cells were obtained, while TEMRA cells were enriched using FACS.

The sample was CD4+ T cells from PBMCs. V is TRBV12-3 or TRBV12-4 and J is TRBJ1-1, with 7 nucleotides matching TRBD1. This TCR was sampled from a human donor with Susac syndrome. CDR3 coding DNA: TGTGCCAGCAGTATGAGGGGGCCGAACACTGAAGCTTTCTTT. This sequence encodes CASSMRGPNTEAFF.